This T cell receptor beta chain was documented in a study of T cells in Graves' hyperthyroidism and ophthalmopathy. Regarding the study as a whole: Among thyroid clonotypes expanded above 0.001, most also appeared in blood.

This clonotype was picked up many times. Its target is unknown. There were TCR beta CDR3 regions amplified from RNA transcripts. Carried out on the TCR CDR3, a first-round RT-PCR used the HTBI primer set. TCRdb called the multiplex PCR reads again in MiXCR, with one record for every CDR3 protein. The table shows approximately 520,000 distinct CDR3 sequences, with roughly 24% occurring only once. Used for diagnoses were clinical symptoms, serum thyroxine and TRAb, thyroid ultrasound and orbital computed tomography. Out of 10 ml of fresh peripheral blood came the PBMCs. J was trimmed by 4 bases and V by 0 bases; bases with no gene match: 2. CDR1 is SGDLS, CDR2 YYNGEE, per germline. The CDR3 length is 14 residues.

The chain joins TRBV9 to TRBJ1-2, with 8 bases lining up with TRBD1. Sequencing used blood. This clonotype originated in a woman aged 25 to 39 with Graves' ophthalmopathy. Written as DNA, the CDR3 is TGTGCCAGCAGCGTAGCGGGACAGGCCTATGGCTACACCTTC. It yields the protein CASSVAGQAYGYTF. Full variable domain (rest looked up from reference TRBV9 and TRBJ1-2): DSGVTQTPKHLITATGQRVTLRCSPRSGDLSVYWYQQSLDQGLQFLIQYYNGEERAKGNILERFSAQQFPDLHSELNLSSLELGDSALYFCASSVAGQAYGYTFGSGTRLTVV.